This T cell receptor (beta chain) appears in the sequencing data of a study of technical replicates of blood from a handful of donors. This CDR3 region has 18 residues. V gave up 6 bases and J gave up 0 bases, with 23 bases separating them. Germline CDR1 LNHDA, CDR2 SQIVND (reference sequence). Profiling relied on immunoSEQ multiplex PCR, and the TCRdb table lists in-frame clones only, not all of them. The repertoire holds 85,000 to 90,000 clones, with under 95% as singletons. The chain joins TRBV19 to TRBJ1-2; D is unresolved. The specimen sequenced was T cells isolated from PBMCs. This sequence was found in a human donor in good health. CDR3 in amino acids: CASSQQPPSGISNYGYTF. The CDR3 DNA reads as TGTGCCAGTAGCCAACAACCCCCCTCCGGGATTTCTAACTATGGCTACACCTTC.